The next 21 T cell receptor beta chains were all read from a single sample in a study of vaccination and CD4 T cells after COVID-19. These receptors' targets are unknown. This sample's treatment: approximately 9-day PBMC culture with coronavirus spike peptide pools or control peptides (ViraFEST assay). Oncomine TCR Beta short-read sequencing was applied to DNA from cultured CD4+ T cells. One entry per CDR3 protein, called by TCRdb with MiXCR from the PCR reads. The data contain approximately 20,000 distinct CDR3 sequences, roughly half of them seen just once; the ten biggest clones take up around 9.5%. Input material: CD4+ T cells from blood, cultured in vitro. Every receptor here comes from a human donor who had recovered from COVID-19.

The J gene is TRBJ1-2, the V gene TRBV10-3; D is uncertain. This CDR3 is 16 amino acids long. The ends were cut back, 3 bases at V and 1 base at J, with 15 bases in the middle. Germline V gene lookup returns CDR1 ENHRY and CDR2 SYGVKD. The CDR3 bases are TGTGCCATCAGTGAAACGGACGGAGCCCGTAACTATGGCTACACCTTC. Protein sequence: CAISETDGARNYGYTF.

V gene TRBV5-4 combines with J gene TRBJ1-6; 10 nucleotides line up with TRBD1. The CDR3 is made up of 14 amino acids. J was trimmed by 7 bases and V by 4 bases; bases with no gene match: 2. The germline CDR1 and CDR2 sequences are SGHNT and YYREEE (reference sequence). CDR3 in DNA: TGTGCCAGCAGCCGGACAGGGGGAAATTCACCCCTCCACTTT. It is translated as CASSRTGGNSPLHF.

The CDR3 DNA is TGTGCCAGCAGCACATGGGGACAGGGAGGGTCAGAGACCCAGTACTTC. The encoded protein is CASSTWGQGGSETQYF. The chain is built from TRBV21-1 and TRBJ2-5; the listed D gene, TRBD1, was not tested against the DNA. TRBV21-1 corresponds to a pseudogene. The CDR3 consists of 16 residues.

This clonotype was picked up a small number of times. V and J are TRBV27 and TRBJ2-5; D remains ambiguous. With 3 bases removed from V and 1 base from J, the gap between germline ends came to 12 bases. Germline V gene data show CDR1 as MNHEY and CDR2 as SMNVEV (reference sequence). CDR3 size: 15 residues. As DNA, the CDR3 is TGTGCCAGCAGTTTGGGCCCAGGCACCCAAGAGACCCAGTACTTC. Residues: CASSLGPGTQETQYF.

V is TRBV6-1 and J is TRBJ2-5, with D tentatively TRBD1 (6 bases). Trimming removed 6 bases at V and 9 bases at J, with 17 bases between. CDR3 length: 13 residues. The germline gives CDR1 MNHNS, CDR2 SASEGT. CDR3: CASSLQGEGAQYF. The CDR3 DNA sequence: TGTGCCAGCAGCCTACAGGGCGAGGGGGCCCAGTACTTC.

This clonotype came up a few times. This chain joins TRBV7-2 and TRBJ2-2; TRBD2 matches 12 bases. The trim removed 4 bases at V and 1 base at J, leaving 7 bases unmatched. Germline V gene lookup returns CDR1 SGHTA and CDR2 FQGNSA. This CDR3 comprises 18 residues. This chain's CDR3 is CASSSRPLAGGNTGELFF. The CDR3 region has the DNA TGTGCCAGCAGCTCACGCCCACTAGCGGGGGGGAACACCGGGGAGCTGTTTTTT. Complete variable domain (other parts from reference TRBV7-2 and TRBJ2-2): GAGVSQSPSNKVTEKGKDVELRCDPISGHTALYWYRQSLGQGLEFLIYFQGNSAPDKSGLPSDRFSAERTGGSVSTLTIQRTQQEDSAVYLCASSSRPLAGGNTGELFFGEGSRLTVL.

The rearrangement uses TRBV20-1 and TRBJ2-5, with 11 bases fitting TRBD1. The CDR3 totals 15 residues. Trimming removed 4 bases from V and 2 bases from J; junction bases left unmatched: 6. Looked up from germline, CDR1 is DFQATT and CDR2 is SNEGSKA (reference sequence). CDR3 protein: CSATPWDRGQETQYF. The CDR3 bases are TGCAGTGCTACACCTTGGGACAGGGGGCAAGAGACCCAGTACTTC.

This sequence joins TRBV6-1 and TRBJ1-5; the match to TRBD1 covers 7 bases. The CDR3 is made up of 15 amino acids. CDR1 is MNHNS and CDR2 is SASEGT in the germline V gene. V lost 6 bases and J lost 7; bases outside the gene matches: 12. The CDR3 nucleotides are TGTGCCAGCAGCGACCCCGACAGGGTAAAGCAGCCCCAGCATTTT. Translation gives CASSDPDRVKQPQHF.

The CDR3 DNA reads as TGTGCCAGCAGTGTGGCAGGGTTAAGCTCCTACAATGAGCAGTTCTTC. Translating gives CASSVAGLSSYNEQFF. The genes are TRBV2 and TRBJ2-1, with D possibly being TRBD1 (5 bases). V was shortened by 4 bases and J by 0 bases, with 13 bases between the two germline ends. The germline V gene encodes CDR1 SNHLY and CDR2 FYNNEI. This CDR3 is 16 amino acids long.

This clonotype was counted a few times. The V and J genes are TRBV2 and TRBJ1-5; tentatively, D is TRBD1 (6 bases). This CDR3 spans 13 amino acids. V lost 7 bases to trimming and J lost 6 bases, with 13 bases between them. Looked up from germline, CDR1 is SNHLY and CDR2 is FYNNEI. Written as DNA, the CDR3 is TGTGCCAGCACGGGGGGCCAGAGTCAGCCCCAGCATTTT. Residues: CASTGGQSQPQHF.

The CDR3 loop reads CASSPTGGVTEAFF. CDR3 sequence (DNA): TGTGCCAGCAGTCCGACAGGGGGGGTCACTGAAGCTTTCTTT. V and J are TRBV28 and TRBJ1-1; 9 bases map to TRBD1. The CDR3 has 14 residues. Germline loops: CDR1 MDHEN, CDR2 SYDVKM. With V trimmed by 5 bases and J by 4 bases, 5 bases remained unmatched.

The chain combines TRBV7-9 with TRBJ2-1; unclear D gene. The CDR3 is made up of 16 amino acids. Germline V gene sequence: CDR1 SEHNR, CDR2 FQNEAQ (reference sequence). Trimming left V 1 base short and J 3 bases short, with 13 bases between. This CDR3 is CASSLVGRILYNEQFF. CDR3 nucleotide sequence: TGTGCCAGCAGCTTAGTCGGCAGGATACTCTACAATGAGCAGTTCTTC.

The CDR3 is CASSPDRGYQPQHF. CDR3 nucleotides: TGTGCCAGCAGCCCCGACAGGGGTTATCAGCCCCAGCATTTT. The rearrangement links TRBV7-6 to TRBJ1-5; 8 nucleotides align to TRBD1. The CDR3 contains 14 residues. Trimming cost V 5 bases and J 5 bases; bases outside gene matches: 5. Germline CDR1 and CDR2: SGHVS and FNYEAQ. The full variable domain, with the rest looked up from reference TRBV7-6 and TRBJ1-5, is GAGVSQSPRYKVTKRGQDVALRCDPISGHVSLYWYRQALGQGPEFLTYFNYEAQQDKSGLPNDRFSAERPEGSISTLTIQRTEQRDSAMYRCASSPDRGYQPQHFGDGTRLSIL.

This chain joins TRBV6-7 and TRBJ1-2, with unresolved D. TRBV6-7 is assigned to the ORF class and has an uncertain function. This CDR3 is 11 amino acids long. V lost 5 bases, J lost 3 bases, and 4 bases lay in between. CDR3 sequence reads: CASSPDYGYTF. In DNA form, the CDR3 reads TGTGCCAGCAGTCCGGACTATGGCTACACCTTC.

This clonotype showed up just a few times. The chain joins TRBV27 to TRBJ2-3, with a weak D call TRBD2 (6 bases). Germline loops: CDR1 MNHEY, CDR2 SMNVEV (reference sequence). Trimming stripped 3 bases from V and 5 bases from J, with 12 bases between. The CDR3 length is 14 residues. In DNA form, the CDR3 reads TGTGCCAGCAGTTTGCGGAGGGGTTTAGATACGCAGTATTTT. This translates into CASSLRRGLDTQYF.

J is TRBJ1-1 and V is TRBV7-2; D possibly corresponds to TRBD1 (5 bases). V lost 3 bases and J 10 bases, leaving 15 bases between the germline ends. The CDR3 contains 13 residues. CDR1 is SGHTA, CDR2 FQGNSA, per germline. CDR3 DNA sequence: TGTGCCAGCAGCTTGAGCCCAGGGACCCTAGCTTTCTTT. It encodes CASSLSPGTLAFF.

Note on this clonotype: Relative to the germline gene, one junction end is altered; a read error may explain this. The chain links TRBV7-8 to TRBJ1-5; tentatively, D is TRBD1 (6 bases). Germline assignment: CDR1 SGHVS and CDR2 FQNEAQ. This CDR3 comprises 15 residues. The CDR3 bases are TGTGCCAGCAGCTTAGTGGGGGGCGGGAATCATCCCCAGCATTTT. This gives the protein CASSLVGGGNHPQHF.

V usage is TRBV6-1 and J usage is TRBJ1-5, with 11 bases lining up with TRBD1. This CDR3 comprises 17 residues. Per the germline V gene, CDR1 is MNHNS and CDR2 is SASEGT. Trimming took 5 bases from V and 3 from J; bases not matched to a gene: 9. The CDR3 DNA reads TGTGCCAGCAGTACACAAGGACAGGGGGCGATCAATCAGCCCCAGCATTTT. Residues: CASSTQGQGAINQPQHF.

Of note for this clonotype: One end of the junction fails to match germline, which may point to a read error. V usage is TRBV7-7 and J usage is TRBJ2-5; D remains unclear. Germline V gives CDR1 SSHAT, CDR2 FNYEAQ (reference sequence). The CDR3 extends over 13 amino acids. The CDR3 loop is CAGSLGLRETQYF. As DNA, the CDR3 is TGTGCCGGCAGCTTGGGGTTGCGGGAGACCCAGTACTTC.

This clonotype was observed a few times. The rearrangement links TRBV19 to TRBJ1-5; D is perhaps TRBD1 (6 bases). Germline V gene data show CDR1 as LNHDA and CDR2 as SQIVND (reference sequence). CDR3 length equals 14 residues. The V end lost 3 bases, the J end lost 4 bases, and 10 bases lay between the germline ends. The CDR3: CASSIGQGNQPQHF. CDR3 DNA: TGTGCCAGTAGTATTGGGCAGGGGAATCAGCCCCAGCATTTT.

V gene TRBV28 combines with J gene TRBJ1-1; no clear D gene. The V and J ends lost 3 bases and 4 bases respectively, with 18 bases between them. The CDR3 extends over 16 amino acids. Germline loops: CDR1 MDHEN, CDR2 SYDVKM. In nucleotides, the CDR3 is TGTGCCAGCAGTTTCATAAGGGAACCCTGGGGCACTGAAGCTTTCTTT. Encoded protein: CASSFIREPWGTEAFF.